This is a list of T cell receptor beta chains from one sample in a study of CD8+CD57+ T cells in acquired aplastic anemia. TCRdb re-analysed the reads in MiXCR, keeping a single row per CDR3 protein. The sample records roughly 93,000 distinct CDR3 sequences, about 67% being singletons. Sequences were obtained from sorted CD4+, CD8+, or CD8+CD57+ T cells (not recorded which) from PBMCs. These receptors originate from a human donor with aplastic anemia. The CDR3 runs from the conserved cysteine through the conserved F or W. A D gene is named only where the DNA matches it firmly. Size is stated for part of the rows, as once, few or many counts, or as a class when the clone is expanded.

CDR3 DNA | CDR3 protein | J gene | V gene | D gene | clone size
TGTGCCAGCAGCAGGACTAGGGGAGATACGCAGTATTTT | CASSRTRGDTQYF | TRBJ2-3 | TRBV7-9 | TRBD2 | NA
TGTGCCAGCAGCACTGGGGAGTATTACACCTTC | CASSTGEYYTF | TRBJ1-2 | TRBV7-3 | NA | NA
TGTGCCAGCAGCTTTCGACAGGACTATGGCTACACCTTC | CASSFRQDYGYTF | TRBJ1-2 | TRBV7-9 | NA | NA
TGTGCCAGCAGCAACTACTACGGCACAGATACGCAGTATTTT | CASSNYYGTDTQYF | TRBJ2-3 | TRBV2 | NA | few
TGTGCCAGCAGCGGCCTCTCCGGGGAGCTGTTTTTT | CASSGLSGELFF | TRBJ2-2 | TRBV9 | NA | NA
TGTGCCATCAGTGGGGCCAAGCCCTCCTATAATTCACCCCTCCACTTT | CAISGAKPSYNSPLHF | TRBJ1-6 | TRBV10-3 | NA | once
TGCAGTGCTCGGGGGCGGAAGGATTACGAGCAGTACTTC | CSARGRKDYEQYF | TRBJ2-7 | TRBV20-1 | NA | NA
TGCGCCAGCAGTGAGGCAGGGGGCAATCAGCCCCAGCATTTT | CASSEAGGNQPQHF | TRBJ1-5 | TRBV10-2 | NA | few
TGTGCCAGCAGCCGGGGTTATACGCAGTATTTT | CASSRGYTQYF | TRBJ2-3 | TRBV7-9 | NA | few
TGTGCCAGCAGTGAAGCGCTAGGGATCACTGAAGCTTTCTTT | CASSEALGITEAFF | TRBJ1-1 | TRBV6-1 | NA | NA
TGTGCCAGCAGCGGTCAACTAGCGGGGCTCCAAGAGACCCAGTACTTC | CASSGQLAGLQETQYF | TRBJ2-5 | TRBV7-6 | TRBD2 | NA
TGCAGTGCTAGACTGGAGCTTGGTGAGCAGTTCTTC | CSARLELGEQFF | TRBJ2-1 | TRBV20-1 | NA | NA
TGTGCCAGCAGTTTATATGGTCAGAACACTGAAGCTTTCTTT | CASSLYGQNTEAFF | TRBJ1-1 | TRBV28 | NA | NA
TGTGCCAGCAGCTCCCCTAGCGGGAGGTTAGAGAATGAGCAGTTCTTC | CASSSPSGRLENEQFF | TRBJ2-1 | TRBV9 | TRBD2 | NA
TGTGCCAGCAGCCATGGGTTTGGAGTAAACTATGGCTACACCTTC | CASSHGFGVNYGYTF | TRBJ1-2 | TRBV14 | NA | NA
TGTGCCAGCAGCTTAAAGGTGGGCCGGGGCACAGATACGCAGTATTTT | CASSLKVGRGTDTQYF | TRBJ2-3 | TRBV7-3 | NA | NA
TGCGCCAGCAGCTTTGGACTAGCGGGAGGGTTACAAGAGACCCAGTACTTC | CASSFGLAGGLQETQYF | TRBJ2-5 | TRBV5-1 | TRBD2 | NA
TGTGCCAGCAGCTTAGGGTCCCTAGCGGGAGGGAATGAGCAGTTCTTC | CASSLGSLAGGNEQFF | TRBJ2-1 | TRBV11-1 | TRBD2 | NA
TGTGCCACCAGCAGAGATTACGGGAGCTCTGGAAACACCATATATTTT | CATSRDYGSSGNTIYF | TRBJ1-3 | TRBV15 | NA | NA
TGTGCCTGGAGTTTCGCGGGAGGGAGCGATGAGCAGTTCTTC | CAWSFAGGSDEQFF | TRBJ2-1 | TRBV30 | TRBD2 | NA
TGTGCCAGCAGTCCGACCGGGACACCCTACGAGCAGTACTTC | CASSPTGTPYEQYF | TRBJ2-7 | TRBV7-9 | NA | NA
TGCAGTGCTAGTACAGGGGGGCACACTGAAGCTTTCTTT | CSASTGGHTEAFF | TRBJ1-1 | TRBV20-1 | TRBD1 | few
TGCGCCAGCAGTGCTGGTCTCTCTCTGGATTACGAGCAGTACTTC | CASSAGLSLDYEQYF | TRBJ2-7 | TRBV10-1 | NA | NA
TGCAGTGCCGGGTCCGTAGGGCTAGCGGGGGAGCAGTACTTC | CSAGSVGLAGEQYF | TRBJ2-7 | TRBV20-1 | TRBD2 | once
TGTGCCAGCAGCTGGGGGCCAGGGAAGGGCACTGAAGCTTTCTTT | CASSWGPGKGTEAFF | TRBJ1-1 | TRBV5-5 | NA | few
TGTGCCAGCAGTGACGGGAGGGTCCCCGGGGAGCTGTTTTTT | CASSDGRVPGELFF | TRBJ2-2 | TRBV2 | TRBD2 | NA
TGTGCCAGCAGCTTAGGTTCAAGCGTTGTTGGGCAGTTCTTC | CASSLGSSVVGQFF | TRBJ2-1 | TRBV11-1 | NA | many
TGTGCCAGCAGCCTTGGCAGGGAAGGTAATGGCTACACCTTC | CASSLGREGNGYTF | TRBJ1-2 | TRBV7-9 | NA | NA
TGTGCCACCAGTGATTTGCCCGGCAGGGAGCGCACAGATACGCAGTATTTT | CATSDLPGRERTDTQYF | TRBJ2-3 | TRBV24-1 | NA | NA
TGTGCCACCAGTGGTACTACAGATACGCAGTATTTT | CATSGTTDTQYF | TRBJ2-3 | TRBV24-1 | NA | NA
TGTGCCAGCTCACCTACGGGCTACAATGAGCAGTTCTTC | CASSPTGYNEQFF | TRBJ2-1 | TRBV18 | NA | few
TGTGCCATCAGGGTGGGGGCTAGCGGGAGTGCCAATGAGCAGTTCTTC | CAIRVGASGSANEQFF | TRBJ2-1 | TRBV10-3 | TRBD2 | NA
TGTGCCAGTAGTATAGAGGGAGGAACACTGATCTATGGCTACACCTTC | CASSIEGGTLIYGYTF | TRBJ1-2 | TRBV19 | NA | NA
TGTGCCATCAGAGTCACAGATACGCAGTATTTT | CAIRVTDTQYF | TRBJ2-3 | TRBV10-3 | NA | few
TGTGCCAGCAGTGAAGCCAGGGACAGGGTGAACCCTGAAGCTTTCTTT | CASSEARDRVNPEAFF | TRBJ1-1 | TRBV2 | TRBD1 | NA
TGTGCCAGCAGTTACGGAGCGGGATTGGGAGAGACCCAGTACTTC | CASSYGAGLGETQYF | TRBJ2-5 | TRBV6-5 | TRBD2 | NA
TGCAGTGCCAGGCAGCAGGACACTGAAGCTTTCTTT | CSARQQDTEAFF | TRBJ1-1 | TRBV20-1 | NA | NA
TGTGCCAGCAGGCGAGAGGGGCAAACTGAAGCTTTCTTT | CASRREGQTEAFF | TRBJ1-1 | TRBV7-8 | NA | NA
TGCGCCAGCAGCCAAGGTCAGGACAGGGCCTATGGCTACACCTTC | CASSQGQDRAYGYTF | TRBJ1-2 | TRBV4-1 | TRBD1 | once